The sequence of this T cell receptor beta chain was determined in a study of cytomegalovirus exposure and HLA in healthy donors. Study-wide results and caveats: TRBV6-2, TRBV6-3 and some other V segments were unresolvable in 87-base-pair reads.

This CDR3 is built from 14 residues. From germline, CDR1 is MGHRA and CDR2 YSYEKL. The ends lost 1 base at V and 3 bases at J; junction bases unmatched: 3. The study ran its PCR with 60 Vbeta and 13 Jbeta primers. Only in-frame clones appear in the TCRdb table, and some are missing; sequencing was by immunoSEQ multiplex PCR. The sample holds 200,000 or so clones, 82% seen once. A word on this clone: What it recognizes is unknown.

What was sequenced was PBMCs. The chain has TRBV4-1 and TRBJ2-7, with 7 bases lining up with TRBD2. The TCR sequence derives from a boy younger than 10 in good health and CMV-seronegative. CDR3 sequence: CASSQGEGFYEQYF. CDR3 sequence (DNA): TGCGCCAGCAGCCAAGGGGAGGGATTCTACGAGCAGTACTTC.